Sequencing of this T cell receptor beta chain was carried out in a study of T-cell memory formation after mild COVID-19. Study-wide context: Each donor largely had its own TCR clusters.

From the 5' RACE reads, TCRdb called clonotypes with MiXCR, one entry per CDR3 protein. The top ten clones hold roughly 20% of a sample with about 310,000 distinct CDR3 sequences, approximately 15% of them seen once. There are 16 residues in the CDR3. The V gene's germline CDR1 is LGHNA and CDR2 YSLEER. Regarding this clonotype: The junction departs from the called germline gene at one end, perhaps through a read error.

The chain carries TRBV4-3 and TRBJ2-3; weak D call: TRBD1 (5 bases). The sequence was collected from a man younger than 35 who had mild COVID-19 (a few samples of this study predate the infection). Cell type and time point are not known. Sequencing used PBMCs or a T cell subset sorted from them (not recorded which). The CDR3 is CASSQEQDLSTDTRYF. The CDR3 DNA reads as TGCGCCAGCAGCCAAGAACAGGACCTTAGCACAGATACGCGGTATTTT.